This T cell receptor (beta chain) is drawn from a study of shared clonotypes between healthy human individuals. This clone has only one observation. What it recognizes is unknown. V lost 1 base, J lost 6 bases, and 26 bases lay in between. CDR3 length: 18 residues. Germline V gene data show CDR1 as SGHDT and CDR2 as YYEEEE. Per the authors' pipeline: In the immunoSEQ data, sequences were junction-only and lacked quality scores, so filtering differed. Data came from immunoSEQ multiplex PCR; TCRdb stores just in-frame clones and leaves some out. Clone size and the V and J calls come from that table; the DNA yielded D and trimming. The data contain millions of clones, around 96% of them singletons. Study findings and constraints: Naive subsets usually exceeded memory subsets in estimated richness. Approximately 5.3% was the fraction of naive CD4 clonotypes found shared across four donors.

Naivety among CD8 cells was defined by CD45RO negativity and positive CCR7 selection, thereby excluding terminally differentiated effector memory CD45RA+ cells. Adult donors, all healthy and HIV-negative, had no recent acute infections or vaccinations. The sequence was collected from a man aged 18 to 30 in good health. V and J are TRBV5-6 and TRBJ2-7, with D possibly being TRBD1 or TRBD2 (9 bases each). Specimen: naive CD8+ T cells sorted from blood. The CDR3 sequence: CASSLWGQGWTSVSEQYF. In DNA form, the CDR3 reads TGTGCCAGCAGCTTGTGGGGACAGGGATGGACTAGCGTCTCCGAGCAGTACTTC.